These T cell receptor beta chains were read from a single sample in a study of blood T cell repertoires in COVID-19. The method was immunoSEQ multiplex PCR; TCRdb's version includes in-frame clones alone and lacks a portion of them. The sample lists 100,000 to 150,000 clones, about four fifths occurring once. The sequenced sample was peripheral blood. The receptors here all came from a man between 60 and 70 years old with acute or convalescent COVID-19. The CDR3 runs from the conserved cysteine through the conserved F or W. Each record gives: V gene, clone size, D gene, J gene, CDR3 DNA, CDR3 protein. The D gene is left open where the match is weak. Expanded clones get a size class; other rows say once, few or many, or leave the size out.

TRBV7-3	-	-	TRBJ1-1	TGTGCCAGCAGCTCTTCAGGGGCCTCGAGGGCTTTCTTT	CASSSSGASRAFF
TRBV9	-	-	TRBJ1-3	TGTGCCAGCAGCGTAGGGTCAGCTGGAAACACCATATATTTT	CASSVGSAGNTIYF
TRBV9	-	-	TRBJ1-2	TGTGCCAGCAGACGTTCTTCACAGGGCTACTATGGCTACACCTTC	CASRRSSQGYYGYTF
TRBV11-3	-	TRBD1	TRBJ1-1	TGTGCCAGCAGCTTCGGACAGGGCACTGAAGCTTTCTTT	CASSFGQGTEAFF
TRBV4-1	-	-	TRBJ1-1	TGCGCCAGCAGCCAAGACGGGGTGTCGAACACTGAAGCTTTCTTT	CASSQDGVSNTEAFF
TRBV30	once	TRBD2	TRBJ2-1	TGTGCCTGGAGTACATTTAGCGGGTACAATGAGCAGTTCTTC	CAWSTFSGYNEQFF
TRBV7-3	-	-	TRBJ2-3	TGTGCCAGCAGCTGGCGGAGCACAGATACGCAGTATTTT	CASSWRSTDTQYF
TRBV27	once	TRBD1	TRBJ1-5	TGTGCCAGCACCTCGACAGGGGGAGGCAATCAGCCCCAGCATTTT	CASTSTGGGNQPQHF
TRBV7-6	-	-	TRBJ2-1	TGTGCCAGCAGCCTAGGGCATGAGCAGTTCTTC	CASSLGHEQFF
TRBV5-1	-	-	TRBJ1-1	TGCGCCAGCAGCCCCAGGGGTAGGACTGAAGCTTTCTTT	CASSPRGRTEAFF
TRBV7-9	few	TRBD2	TRBJ2-1	TGTGCCAGCAGCTCCCGGGGGGGTGAGCAGTTCTTC	CASSSRGGEQFF
TRBV6-5	few	TRBD1	TRBJ2-3	TGTGCCACCAACAGGGGAAGCACAGATACGCAGTATTTT	CATNRGSTDTQYF
TRBV18	-	-	TRBJ1-1	TGTGCCAGCTCACCTATGACAGGGAACACTGAAGCTTTCTTT	CASSPMTGNTEAFF
TRBV4-2	-	-	TRBJ2-1	TGTGCCAGCAGCCAAGATAAACTAGTCGATGAGCAGTTCTTC	CASSQDKLVDEQFF
TRBV18	-	TRBD1	TRBJ2-7	TGTGCCAGCTCACCGGGACAGGGGAATCTAGTCGAGCAGTACTTC	CASSPGQGNLVEQYF
TRBV28	-	-	TRBJ1-5	TGTGCCAGCAAGCCCCTCTATAGCAATCAGCCCCAGCATTTT	CASKPLYSNQPQHF
TRBV5-4	-	-	TRBJ1-1	TGTGCCAGCAGCTTATACCAGGTGAACACTGAAGCTTTCTTT	CASSLYQVNTEAFF
TRBV11-2	once	TRBD1	TRBJ2-7	TGTGCCAGCAGCTCACCACGGGACAGGGGAACCTACGAGCAGTACTTC	CASSSPRDRGTYEQYF
TRBV7-8	-	TRBD2	TRBJ2-3	TGTGCCAGCAGCCCGACGGGCGGGAGTGCGGTAGATACGCAGTATTTT	CASSPTGGSAVDTQYF
TRBV20-1	-	TRBD1	TRBJ2-1	TGCAGTGCTAGTCCCTGGACAGGGTACAATGAGCAGTTCTTC	CSASPWTGYNEQFF
TRBV3-1/TRBV3-2	-	TRBD2	TRBJ2-3	TGTGCCAGCAGCCAAGATCGAGCGGGAGTCCGCACAGATACGCAGTATTTT	CASSQDRAGVRTDTQYF
TRBV25-1	-	-	TRBJ2-6	TGTGCCAGCAGTGACAGCGAAGGGGCCAACGTCCTGACTTTC	CASSDSEGANVLTF
TRBV3-1/TRBV3-2	-	TRBD1	TRBJ1-2	TGTGCCAGCAGCCAGACATACAGGGGGTTGGCCTACACCTTC	CASSQTYRGLAYTF
TRBV7-2	-	TRBD2	TRBJ2-2	TGTGCCAGCAGCCAAAAGGCGTTAGCGGGAGTTTGGACCGGGGAGCTGTTTTTT	CASSQKALAGVWTGELFF
TRBV28	once	-	TRBJ1-2	TGTGCCAGCAGTTTGCAGGGCCATCTTTATGGCTACACCTTC	CASSLQGHLYGYTF